Listed here are 9 T cell receptor beta chains from one sample, sequenced in a study of T-cell reconstitution after alpha-beta-depleted transplantation in children. Unique molecular identifiers were used in preparing the TCRbeta library. In TCRdb, the PCR reads were re-called with MiXCR into one record per CDR3 protein. There are hundreds of thousands of distinct CDR3 sequences in the sample; about 10% occur only once, and around 4% lies in the top ten. The sequenced sample was PBMCs from the stem cell graft donor, obtained from the stem cell graft. The receptors stem from a human donor who donated a stem cell graft to a child with acute myeloid leukemia.

In this sample, this clonotype turned up a few times. The rearrangement links TRBV27 to TRBJ1-1; 9 bases map to TRBD1. Germline lookup yields CDR1 MNHEY and CDR2 SMNVEV (reference sequence). J gave up 4 bases and V 7 bases, and 7 bases lay outside the gene matches. The CDR3 covers 14 residues. CDR3 sequence reads: CASTRTGDGTEAFF. The CDR3 nucleotides read TGTGCCAGCACCCGGACAGGGGATGGCACTGAAGCTTTCTTT.

This chain joins TRBV5-1 and TRBJ2-1; possibly TRBD2 for D (6 bases). The V and J ends lost 4 bases and 5 bases respectively, with 13 bases between them. This CDR3 is 14 amino acids long. The V gene's germline CDR1 is SGHRS and CDR2 YFSETQ. The CDR3 loop reads CASSAGTDHNEQFF. The CDR3 region has the DNA TGCGCCAGCAGCGCGGGAACGGATCACAATGAGCAGTTCTTC.

This clonotype was seen ten or more times. The rearrangement links TRBV12-3 or TRBV12-4 to TRBJ2-2; D ambiguous. V lost 5 bases to trimming and J lost 4 bases, with 17 bases between them. The CDR3 has 16 residues. CDR3 in amino acids: CASSLQGPSGTGELFF. The CDR3 DNA reads TGTGCCAGCAGTCTCCAAGGGCCCTCTGGCACCGGGGAGCTGTTTTTT.

The chain carries TRBV12-3 or TRBV12-4 and TRBJ2-6; 10 bases map to TRBD2. Trimming at V came to 6 bases and at J to 0 bases, leaving 8 bases not matched to a gene. The length of the CDR3 is 18 residues. CDR3 amino acids: CASSPVLAGSSGANVLTF. The CDR3 DNA follows: TGTGCCAGCAGCCCCGTACTAGCGGGAAGCTCTGGGGCCAACGTCCTGACTTTC.

This clonotype has at least ten counts. This chain connects TRBV6-5 to TRBJ2-1, with D unclear. This CDR3 region has 12 residues. Germline V gene data show CDR1 as MNHEY and CDR2 as SVGAGI. With 5 bases removed from V and 8 bases from J, the gap between germline ends came to 10 bases. CDR3 amino acids: CASSPGEDEQFF. In nucleotides, the CDR3 is TGTGCCAGCAGTCCTGGCGAGGATGAGCAGTTCTTC.

This clonotype has more than one count but fewer than ten. The chain links TRBV18 to TRBJ2-2; a possible D gene is TRBD2 (5 bases). Looked up from germline, CDR1 is KGHSH and CDR2 is LQKENI. There are 15 residues in the CDR3. V lost 0 bases, J lost 7 bases, and 12 bases lay in between. The CDR3 region has the DNA TGTGCCAGCTCACCACCAGGGAGTTCAAGCGGGGAGCTGTTTTTT. Its translation is CASSPPGSSSGELFF.

There are a few counts of this clonotype. V usage is TRBV28 and J usage is TRBJ2-7; 15 bases agree with TRBD2. After removal of 6 bases from V and 9 bases from J, the junction contained 12 bases not matched to a gene. CDR1 is MDHEN and CDR2 is SYDVKM in the germline V gene. CDR3 length: 16 residues. CDR3 nucleotide sequence: TGTGCCAGCAGCTTAAGGACTAGCGGGAGGGAAAAAGGGCAGTACTTC. Amino acids: CASSLRTSGREKGQYF.

This clonotype was observed many times. The chain joins TRBV5-1 to TRBJ2-3, with 9 bases that match TRBD2. Germline lookup yields CDR1 SGHRS and CDR2 YFSETQ. V lost 4 bases, J lost 2 bases, and 5 bases stayed unmatched. The CDR3 spans 15 residues. The CDR3 DNA is TGCGCCAGCAGCCAGGCGGGAGGGCCCACAGATACGCAGTATTTT. This sequence encodes CASSQAGGPTDTQYF.

This clonotype showed up just a few times. The chain combines TRBV20-1 with TRBJ1-1; D possibly corresponds to TRBD1 (5 bases). This CDR3 has 14 amino acids. Per the germline V gene, CDR1 is DFQATT and CDR2 is SNEGSKA (reference sequence). V lost 1 base to trimming and J lost 4 bases, with 13 bases between them. CDR3 DNA: TGCAGTGCTAGAGTTTCCAGGGACGGCACTGAAGCTTTCTTT. It specifies CSARVSRDGTEAFF.